What follows describes a single TCR beta chain. This clonotype came up a few times. Its antigen has not been determined. Qualities for individual bases were not recorded, and no much larger clone is one base off. These data are taken from a study of human T cells and chemical hapten exposure listed by TCRdb under 2021. Study-level background: For sensitization, 2% DPC in acetone was applied to an approximately 2 cm by approximately 2 cm area of upper inner arm skin. Throughout the approximately 26-week study period, patients were also given weekly therapeutic DPC doses on the scalp. Patch testing was performed on the upper back with Finn chambers containing 0.01% DPC, and the patch tests were scored after 6 days according to International Contact Dermatitis Research Group standards. The mostly female patient cohort included alopecia areata with under or over 50% scalp involvement, alopecia totalis and alopecia universalis. Libraries were pooled for sequencing, and per-sample TCR yields varied mainly because of small differences in library volumes within the pool. This study followed changes in the peripheral blood TCR repertoire in vivo during primary and secondary sensitization of alopecia patients to the hapten diphenylcyclopropenone (DPC). Blood was sampled from patients pre-sensitization (week 0) and at 2, 6 and about 24 weeks after DPC sensitization. For TCR sequencing, blood came from 25 to 35 alopecia patients at anywhere from one to four time points (pre-sensitization, 2, 6 and 24 weeks). Points the paper makes about the study in general: After repeated subsampling, changes were observed in the strength of the expansion versus patch-test correlation and in the threshold at which the correlation became significant. A positive correlation was found between the number of PT1 expanded TCRs and patch test score, with significance reached at thresholds 8, 16 and 32 but not 4. No change with DPC sensitization was found in the number of TCRs above 1 in 1000 frequency, and no evidence of global repertoire structure alterations was found. All patients had alopecia, a presumed autoimmune disease, so their immune response might differ from that of healthy individuals. Compared with pre-sensitization or healthy control sets, expanded TCRs formed significantly more large CDR3 similarity clusters, which is consistent with antigen-driven responses.

Library prep was done by RACE. For sequencing, a NextSeq 500 was employed. During library preparation, unique molecular identifiers were attached to individual cDNA molecules so that TCRs could be counted in a quantitative, reproducible way. Each blood RNA sample was used to sequence both TCR alpha and TCR beta chains. The original methods were these. Samples had a median of roughly 98,000 TCRs, with a range from about 23,224 to 700,000. V, J and CDR3 annotation of the TCR reads was carried out using the Decombinator software suite. For PS versus PT1 abundance plots, all samples were subsampled to the same number of TCRs (28,000). TCRs were defined as expanded if absent before sensitization and observed at least eight times at the 2-week time point. The raw public reads went through TCRdb reprocessing: fastp at Q25, MiXCR clone calling, in-frame beta chains kept. Rows with one shared CDR3 protein collapse into an entry with the most common genes and DNA. The V and J calls shown here were made by TCRdb, not taken from the authors' results. Recorded for this sample are 250,000 or so distinct CDR3 sequences; 7.5% to 10% of them occurred a single time. The top ten clones comprise 2% to 2.5% of the sample.

From V the trimming removes 2 bases and from J it removes 4 bases, while the gene matches leave 5 bases of the junction unaccounted for. The CDR3 has 16 amino acids, counting the end cysteine and phenylalanine. Just the 48-base CDR3 DNA is kept, in frame starting at base 1. CDR1 and CDR2 are drawn from the germline V gene (reference sequence): SEHNR, FQNEAQ. This sample's time point label indicates: pre-sensitization, week 0. Taken with the paper, the label for treatment or condition translates to: therapeutic diphenylcyclopropenone sensitization with weekly scalp DPC. At each patch-test visit, blood was drawn before the patch test was applied. Eligible patients were aged 18 to 70, diagnosed with alopecia, deemed suitable for DPC therapy, and excluded if pregnant. Total RNA was extracted from unfractionated whole blood collected in Tempus Blood RNA tubes.

This sequence was found in a woman aged 40-49 years with alopecia areata. Some clones in this sample may be carry-over from other donors' samples. The specimen was whole blood, collected in connection with sensitization to the hapten diphenylcyclopropenone (DPC). The sequence links TRBV7-9 to TRBJ2-1; 10 of the junction bases match TRBD2. The DNA sequence is given as TGTGCCAGCAGCTTAATGGGACTAGCGAATTACAATGAGCAGTTCTTC. Translated, this gives CASSLMGLANYNEQFF.